This entry concerns a single T cell receptor delta chain. Its antigen remains unidentified. A far larger clone lies a single base away; this is likely a read error. This sample is drawn from a study of delta chains in infants with herpesvirus infections. Whole-study context: Infants in Uganda were tracked from birth through primary CMV infection.

The study, taken as a whole, reports: The public clonotype appeared only at the first post-infection time point.

PBMC RNA was reverse transcribed using gamma-chain- and delta-chain-specific primers. TCRdb re-processed the RT-PCR reads using CATT. The sample contains 520 or so delta-chain clones, just under 60% of which appear only once. Sequencing was performed on peripheral blood, taken at time point 5 of longitudinal follow-up. This TCR came from a human donor who was a Ugandan infant, either HIV-exposed or HIV-unexposed (not recorded which).

Here the CDR3 reads CALGELRLFSGGYTDKLIF. DNA for the CDR3: TGTGCTCTTGGGGAACTTCGACTCTTCTCTGGGGGGTACACCGATAAACTCATCTTT. V usage is TRDV1 and J usage is TRDJ1; 7 nucleotides agree with TRDD3. CDR3 length equals 19 residues. Unmatched junction bases numbered 13, after V lost 0 bases and J lost 0 bases. Germline V gene data show CDR1 as TSWWSYY and CDR2 as QGS.